This is a list of T cell receptor beta chains from one sample in a study of T cell changes during pregnancy in multiple sclerosis. Clones were read by immunoSEQ multiplex PCR, and TCRdb kept only the in-frame ones, dropping some. The sample carries approximately 92,000 clones, about 94% recorded once. The sample consisted of peripheral blood, taken after pregnancy. These receptors were obtained from a female donor with multiple sclerosis, enrolled in a pregnancy study. CDR3s include the opening cysteine and the closing phenylalanine or tryptophan. Each record gives: V gene, D gene, clone size, J gene, CDR3 protein, CDR3 DNA. D genes are given only for firm matches. Not all rows give a size; the values are once, few, many and, for expanded clones, a class.

TRBV5-1,NA,NA,TRBJ1-2,CASSLAAEFGYTF,TGCGCCAGCAGCTTGGCGGCGGAGTTCGGCTACACCTTC
TRBV7-9,NA,NA,TRBJ1-2,CASSLGSANYGYTF,TGTGCCAGCAGCTTAGGGTCAGCTAACTATGGCTACACCTTC
TRBV6-5,TRBD2,NA,TRBJ2-5,CASSYGGRGTQYF,TGTGCCAGCAGTTACGGCGGGAGAGGGACCCAGTACTTC
TRBV7-2,NA,NA,TRBJ1-3,CASSPNVGSGNTIYF,TGTGCCAGCAGCCCTAATGTGGGCAGCGGAAACACCATATATTTT
TRBV10-3,TRBD1,NA,TRBJ1-5,CAISLGQGSNQPQHF,TGTGCCATCTCCCTGGGACAGGGAAGCAATCAGCCCCAGCATTTT
TRBV18,TRBD2,NA,TRBJ2-1,CASSPSSGNYNEQFF,TGTGCCAGCTCCCCCAGTAGCGGGAATTACAATGAGCAGTTCTTC
TRBV5-1,TRBD1,NA,TRBJ2-3,CASSSDRADTQYF,TGCGCCAGCAGCTCCGACAGGGCAGATACGCAGTATTTT
TRBV5-6,NA,once,TRBJ2-1,CASSPTQGGEQFF,TGTGCCAGCAGCCCTACCCAAGGAGGTGAGCAGTTCTTC
TRBV18,TRBD2,once,TRBJ2-7,CAINGGVSEQYF,TGTGCCATCAATGGGGGGGTTAGCGAGCAGTACTTC
TRBV2,TRBD1,NA,TRBJ1-1,CASSGQGGTEAFF,TGTGCCAGCAGTGGACAGGGCGGCACTGAAGCTTTCTTT
TRBV4-2,NA,NA,TRBJ2-2,CASSRSSDGELFF,TGTGCCAGCAGCCGTTCTAGCGACGGGGAGCTGTTTTTT
TRBV29-1,NA,NA,TRBJ1-1,CSVEMTRQGGTEAFF,TGCAGCGTTGAAATGACTAGGCAGGGCGGGACTGAAGCTTTCTTT
TRBV7-2,TRBD2,NA,TRBJ2-7,CASSLGRSGSYEQYF,TGTGCCAGCAGCTTAGGGCGTAGCGGGAGTTATGAGCAGTACTTC
TRBV27,TRBD2,once,TRBJ2-7,CASSLSGGPREQYF,TGTGCCAGCAGTTTATCGGGAGGGCCGAGGGAGCAGTACTTC
TRBV4-1,TRBD1,NA,TRBJ1-1,CASSRPGQHTEAFF,TGCGCCAGCAGCCGCCCGGGACAGCACACTGAAGCTTTCTTT
TRBV19,NA,NA,TRBJ2-3,CASSIILSAAADTQYF,TGTGCCAGTAGTATCATCTTGTCGGCCGCGGCGGATACGCAGTATTTT
TRBV28,NA,NA,TRBJ1-2,CASRLGSNYGYTF,TGTGCCAGCAGGTTGGGGAGTAACTATGGCTACACCTTC
TRBV7-6,TRBD2,NA,TRBJ2-1,CASSFPLAGDGYEQFF,TGTGCCAGCAGCTTTCCGCTAGCGGGAGATGGCTATGAGCAGTTCTTC
TRBV4-2,NA,NA,TRBJ2-1,CASSQGLGYDEQFF,TGTGCCAGCAGCCAAGGGCTCGGGTACGATGAGCAGTTCTTC
TRBV7-9,NA,NA,TRBJ1-4,CASSLISGSTNEKLFF,TGTGCCAGCAGCTTAATTTCGGGGTCAACTAATGAAAAACTGTTTTTT
TRBV2,TRBD1,NA,TRBJ1-1,CATLAGTVEAFF,TGTGCGACCCTGGCCGGGACAGTTGAAGCTTTCTTT
TRBV15,NA,NA,TRBJ1-3,CATMGASGNTIYF,TGTGCCACGATGGGGGCTTCAGGAAACACCATATATTTT
TRBV11-2,TRBD1,NA,TRBJ1-2,CASSWGQGDGYTF,TGTGCCAGCAGCTGGGGACAGGGGGATGGCTACACCTTC
TRBV7-6,NA,once,TRBJ2-2,CATLAAGELFF,TGTGCCACCTTGGCGGCCGGGGAGCTGTTTTTT
TRBV30,NA,once,TRBJ2-5,CAWRAGTETQYF,TGTGCCTGGAGGGCGGGCACAGAGACCCAGTACTTC